Shown below are 29 T cell receptor beta chains from a single sample sequenced in a study of T-cell reconstitution after alpha-beta-depleted transplantation in children. Construction of the TCRbeta library involved unique molecular identifiers. TCRdb reprocessed the PCR reads with MiXCR, giving one entry per CDR3 protein. There are a few hundred thousand distinct CDR3 sequences in the sample; around 10% occur only once, and 7% to 9.5% lies in the top ten. This sample comprised PBMCs, obtained before TCRalphabeta/CD19-depleted stem cell transplant. Receptor source: a boy younger than two with acute myeloid leukemia, due to receive a stem cell transplant.

This clonotype showed up many times. The genes are TRBV27 and TRBJ2-1, with D possibly being TRBD2 (5 bases). Germline V gives CDR1 MNHEY, CDR2 SMNVEV (reference sequence). Deletions cut 7 bases from V and 9 bases from J, with 19 bases between. This CDR3 is 14 amino acids long. CDR3 region: CASTFLRTRGEQFF. DNA for the CDR3: TGTGCCAGCACCTTCTTGAGGACCCGGGGTGAGCAGTTCTTC.

At least ten counts were recorded for this clonotype. The J gene is TRBJ1-1, the V gene TRBV5-1, with D possibly being TRBD1 (6 bases). The germline CDR1 and CDR2 sequences are SGHRS and YFSETQ. The CDR3 is made up of 16 amino acids. The V end lost 4 bases, the J end lost 4 bases, and 20 bases lay between the germline ends. The CDR3 DNA reads as TGCGCCAGCAGCCACGACAGGTCTCAGTCGAGCACTGAAGCTTTCTTT. Protein sequence: CASSHDRSQSSTEAFF.

On this clonotype itself: Given a much more abundant clone one base away, this may be a read error. The CDR3 coding sequence is TGCGCCAGCAGCCAAGATTTGGCAGAGGGGGATGAAGCTTTCTTT. Protein product: CASSQDLAEGDEAFF. The gene calls are TRBV4-3 and TRBJ1-1, with a possible D match to TRBD1 (6 bases). Trimming removed 0 bases from V and 7 bases from J, with 15 bases in between. The CDR3 contains 15 residues. In germline, CDR1 is LGHNA, CDR2 YSLEER.

V and J are TRBV14 and TRBJ2-3, with 9 bases matching TRBD2. V lost 5 bases, J lost 5 bases, and 14 bases stayed unmatched. The CDR3 runs 17 residues. Per the germline V gene, CDR1 is SGHDN and CDR2 is FVKESK. The CDR3 reads CASSKSGRSAVGDTQYF. The CDR3 region has the DNA TGTGCCAGCAGCAAGAGCGGGAGGTCTGCAGTTGGAGATACGCAGTATTTT.

This clonotype showed up just a few times. The genes are TRBV28 and TRBJ1-2, with TRBD1 as a possible D gene (5 bases). Deletions cut 5 bases from V and 1 base from J, with 14 bases between. Germline V gene lookup returns CDR1 MDHEN and CDR2 SYDVKM. The length of the CDR3 is 15 residues. The CDR3 coding sequence is TGTGCCAGCAGTCCCCCCAGGGAGGTTAACTATGGCTACACCTTC. Its translation is CASSPPREVNYGYTF.

This clonotype was recorded many times. The junction differs from germline at one of its ends, possibly a read error. The V and J genes are TRBV7-7 and TRBJ2-2; TRBD1 matches 8 bases. CDR3 length: 14 residues. Germline CDR1 and CDR2: SSHAT and FNYEAQ (reference sequence). This CDR3 is CASSPGTGTGELFF. The CDR3 DNA follows: TGTGCTAGCAGCCCCGGGACAGGAACCGGGGAGCTGTTTTTT.

The chain has TRBV7-8 and TRBJ1-1; 7 bases line up with TRBD1. After removal of 0 bases from V and 5 bases from J, the junction contained 9 bases not matched to a gene. Germline CDR1 and CDR2: SGHVS and FQNEAQ. The CDR3 loop spans 16 amino acids. CDR3 in amino acids: CASSLAQQTGITEAFF. The CDR3 nucleotides are TGTGCCAGCAGCTTAGCCCAGCAGACAGGGATTACTGAAGCTTTCTTT.

The table lists this clonotype with many counts. This chain joins TRBV7-3 and TRBJ2-3; D gene unclear. The germline CDR1 and CDR2 sequences are SGHTA and FQGTGA. This CDR3 comprises 14 residues. Between the trimmed V and J ends, which lost 1 base and 2 bases, there was a span of 7 bases. The CDR3 reads CASSLSQSTDTQYF. In DNA, the CDR3 is TGTGCCAGCAGCTTAAGTCAATCCACAGATACGCAGTATTTT.

The chain combines TRBV11-2 with TRBJ2-4; 8 bases fit TRBD1. The length of the CDR3 is 14 residues. Per germline, CDR1 SGHAT and CDR2 FQNNGV. Trimming at V came to 5 bases and at J to 6 bases, leaving 6 bases not matched to a gene. Here the CDR3 DNA reads TGTGCCAGCAGCCCCCGGACAGGGCCAAACATTCAGTACTTC. This encodes CASSPRTGPNIQYF.

The sample holds a few counts of this clonotype. The J gene is TRBJ2-4, the V gene TRBV5-1; D may be TRBD1 or TRBD2 (5 bases each). There are 15 residues in the CDR3. The V gene's germline CDR1 is SGHRS and CDR2 YFSETQ. V was clipped by 5 bases and J by 2 bases, with 14 bases between them. The CDR3 region is CASRSTWGSKNIQYF. CDR3 nucleotide sequence: TGCGCCAGCAGATCGACCTGGGGGTCCAAAAACATTCAGTACTTC. The variable domain in full, with the rest retrieved from reference TRBV5-1 and TRBJ2-4, is KAGVTQTPRYLIKTRGQQVTLSCSPISGHRSVSWYQQTPGQGLQFLFEYFSETQRNKGNFPGRFSGRQFSNSRSEMNVSTLELGDSALYLCASRSTWGSKNIQYFGAGTRLSVL.

This clonotype appeared many times. The chain is built from TRBV7-2 and TRBJ2-3, with TRBD2 matching over 9 bases. This CDR3 contains 16 residues. Germline V lookup: CDR1 SGHTA, CDR2 FQGNSA. The V gene end was trimmed by 5 bases and the J gene end by 0 bases; junction bases not matched to a gene: 6. The chain's CDR3 is CASSPGLAGSTDTQYF. The CDR3 bases are TGTGCCAGCAGCCCTGGGCTAGCGGGAAGCACAGATACGCAGTATTTT.

The table lists this clonotype with many counts. Germline is not matched at one junction end, which may reflect a read error. The rearrangement joins TRBV7-8 to TRBJ2-7, with D unresolved. From germline, CDR1 is SGHVS and CDR2 FQNEAQ. This CDR3 is 13 amino acids long. CDR3 bases: TGTGCCAGCAGCTTAGCGCTTATAGCCCCCGGGCGATTC. Its protein is CASSLALIAPGRF.

This clonotype was seen repeatedly, ten times or more. V and J are TRBV29-1 and TRBJ1-2, with TRBD1 matching 8 bases. The CDR3 length is 13 residues. V lost 6 bases and J lost 5; bases outside the gene matches: 8. Germline V gene data show CDR1 as SQVTM and CDR2 as ANQGSEA. CDR3 residues: CSVDGQGWYGYTF. CDR3 coding DNA: TGCAGCGTCGATGGACAGGGATGGTATGGCTACACCTTC.

This clonotype showed up many times. V is TRBV7-6 and J is TRBJ2-2; unclear D gene. Germline V gene sequence: CDR1 SGHVS, CDR2 FNYEAQ. Trimming took off 5 bases at V and 7 bases at J, with 17 bases between the two ends. The CDR3 length is 15 residues. The DNA for the CDR3 is TGTGCCAGCAGCCCCCCCCCTCGGGCCATCGGGGAGCTGTTTTTT. Its protein product is CASSPPPRAIGELFF.

This clonotype was detected ten times or more. The rearrangement uses TRBV7-7 and TRBJ2-3; D possibly uses TRBD1 or TRBD2 (7 bases each). Germline loops: CDR1 SSHAT, CDR2 FNYEAQ (reference sequence). The CDR3 is 14 amino acids. V was trimmed by 11 bases and J by 0 bases, leaving 15 bases between them. CDR3 nucleotide sequence: TGTGCCGTGGGGAGGGGGCAGAGCACAGATACGCAGTATTTT. It yields the protein CAVGRGQSTDTQYF. The full variable domain, completed using reference TRBV7-7 and TRBJ2-3, is GAGVSQSPRYKVTKRGQDVTLRCDPISSHATLYWYQQALGQGPEFLTYFNYEAQPDKSGLPSDRFSAERPEGSISTLTIQRTEQRDSAMYRCAVGRGQSTDTQYFGPGTRLTVL.

This clonotype was seen repeatedly, ten times or more. V and J are TRBV6-1 and TRBJ1-1; 7 positions match TRBD1. The ends lost 5 bases at V and 2 bases at J; junction bases unmatched: 14. Germline V gene data show CDR1 as MNHNS and CDR2 as SASEGT. The CDR3 has 17 amino acids. The CDR3 DNA is TGTGCCAGCAGTATTTTGACAGGGCGCTACCCAAACACTGAAGCTTTCTTT. Translating it yields CASSILTGRYPNTEAFF.

In its sample, this clonotype was seen many times. The rearrangement links TRBV25-1 to TRBJ2-5; 10 bases are shared with TRBD2. The V gene end was trimmed by 9 bases and the J gene end by 4 bases; junction bases not matched to a gene: 8. The length of the CDR3 is 14 residues. Germline lookup yields CDR1 MGHDK and CDR2 SYGVNS. The CDR3 reads CASLTSGAGETQYF. The CDR3, as DNA: TGTGCCAGTTTAACTAGCGGGGCAGGAGAGACCCAGTACTTC.

This clonotype was picked up many times. The chain carries TRBV7-2 and TRBJ2-3; 8 positions agree with TRBD1. There are 15 residues in the CDR3. After removal of 4 bases from V and 5 bases from J, the junction contained 8 bases not matched to a gene. Germline CDR1 and CDR2: SGHTA and FQGNSA. The CDR3 protein is CASSSQGAVLDTQYF. In nucleotides, the CDR3 is TGTGCCAGCAGCTCCCAGGGGGCCGTCTTAGATACGCAGTATTTT.

This clonotype was counted many times. DNA of the CDR3: TGTGCCAGCAGCTTGCGAAGTACAGGGGGAACTGGAAACACCATATATTTT. This translates into CASSLRSTGGTGNTIYF. J is TRBJ1-3 and V is TRBV5-5; TRBD1 matches at 8 bases. The CDR3 sequence is 17 residues long. Germline V gives CDR1 SGHKS, CDR2 YYEKEE (reference sequence). Trimming removed 1 base from V and 2 bases from J; junction bases left unmatched: 8.

The sample holds many counts of this clonotype. CDR3 DNA: TGTGCCAGCAGCTTGGACGTTAAGGGACTAGCGGGACCCGGGGAGCTGTTTTTT. As protein: CASSLDVKGLAGPGELFF. J is TRBJ2-2 and V is TRBV5-5; TRBD2 agrees at 13 bases. Germline V gives CDR1 SGHKS, CDR2 YYEKEE (reference sequence). The CDR3 spans 18 residues. J was trimmed by 6 bases and V by 0 bases; bases with no gene match: 8.

This clonotype was observed many times. This sequence joins TRBV12-3 or TRBV12-4 and TRBJ2-7; D is unresolved. V lost 5 bases and J lost 2, with 16 bases in between. This CDR3 has 15 amino acids. In DNA, the CDR3 is TGTGCCAGCAGTGACCGCCCGGACGGTCCCTACGAGCAGTACTTC. This translates into CASSDRPDGPYEQYF.

DNA for the CDR3: TGTGCCAGCTCACCACCGGGGAACAGGGGCCCGGGAAACACCATATATTTT. It encodes CASSPPGNRGPGNTIYF. This chain joins TRBV18 and TRBJ1-3; 7 nucleotides match TRBD1. The CDR3 spans 17 residues. The V segment lost 0 bases and the J segment 4 bases; nucleotides outside the gene matches: 9. Germline V gene data show CDR1 as KGHSH and CDR2 as LQKENI. Full variable domain (rest looked up from reference TRBV18 and TRBJ1-3): NAGVMQNPRHLVRRRGQEARLRCSPMKGHSHVYWYRQLPEEGLKFMVYLQKENIIDESGMPKERFSAEFPKEGPSILRIQQVVRGDSAAYFCASSPPGNRGPGNTIYFGEGSWLTVV.

In this sample, this clonotype turned up many times. Written as DNA, the CDR3 is TGTGCCAGCTCACCACTTCCAGGGCGGAATGAGCAGTTCTTC. It translates to CASSPLPGRNEQFF. The chain employs TRBV18 and TRBJ2-1, with a weak D call TRBD1 (5 bases). The germline V gene has CDR1 KGHSH and CDR2 LQKENI. V was pared by 1 base and J by 7 bases, with 11 bases between. The CDR3 totals 14 residues. Drawing the rest from reference TRBV18 and TRBJ2-1, the complete variable domain is NAGVMQNPRHLVRRRGQEARLRCSPMKGHSHVYWYRQLPEEGLKFMVYLQKENIIDESGMPKERFSAEFPKEGPSILRIQQVVRGDSAAYFCASSPLPGRNEQFFGPGTRLTVL.

The CDR3 loop reads CSVLLAGGIYEQYF. The CDR3 DNA reads TGCAGCGTTCTTCTAGCGGGGGGGATCTACGAGCAGTACTTC. The chain uses TRBV29-1 and TRBJ2-7, with TRBD2 identical over 12 bases. Germline values: CDR1 SQVTM, CDR2 ANQGSEA. The CDR3 runs 14 residues. The junction had 5 bases not matched to a gene; V was cut back by 5 bases and J by 3 bases.

The V gene is TRBV4-3, the J gene TRBJ1-5; no clear D gene. Trimming took off 0 bases at V and 5 bases at J, with 5 bases between the two ends. This CDR3 spans 13 amino acids. Germline CDR1 is LGHNA and CDR2 is YSLEER. CDR3 amino acids: CASSQERDQPQHF. The CDR3 DNA sequence: TGCGCCAGCAGCCAAGAAAGGGATCAGCCCCAGCATTTT.

This clonotype was found many times. The CDR3 here is CASSEKSGSPNEQFF. The CDR3 DNA reads as TGTGCCAGCAGTGAAAAAAGCGGGAGCCCCAATGAGCAGTTCTTC. This chain connects TRBV6-1 to TRBJ2-1; 8 positions match TRBD2. The CDR3 is 15 amino acids. Germline V gene sequence: CDR1 MNHNS, CDR2 SASEGT. With V trimmed by 2 bases and J by 6 bases, 6 bases remained unmatched.

Ten or more counts support this clonotype. The chain is built from TRBV6-5 and TRBJ1-1; D is possibly TRBD1 (6 bases). The CDR3 runs to 13 residues. Per the germline V gene, CDR1 is MNHEY and CDR2 is SVGAGI. Trimming cost V 4 bases and J 5 bases, with 11 bases left between them. This CDR3 reads CASSSFRGTEAFF. The CDR3 DNA reads as TGTGCCAGCAGTTCCTTTAGGGGGACTGAAGCTTTCTTT.

With respect to this clonotype: Mismatch with germline at one junction end may stem from a read error. V is TRBV6-1 and J is TRBJ2-7; D remains ambiguous. In germline, CDR1 is MNHNS, CDR2 SASEGT. The CDR3 has 14 residues. This CDR3 reads CASSEQRPSHEQYF. CDR3 DNA: TGTGCCAGCAGTGAACAAAGGCCCTCCCACGAGCAGTACTTC.

This clonotype was counted at least ten times. At one end the junction does not follow the germline gene, possibly because of a read error. The chain has TRBV28 and TRBJ2-7; TRBD2 aligns across 11 bases. This CDR3 is 16 amino acids long. Germline CDR1 reads MDHEN; CDR2 reads SYDVKM. The chain's CDR3 is CAISLWVAGGPHEQYF. In DNA, the CDR3 is TGTGCCATCAGTTTATGGGTAGCGGGAGGGCCCCACGAGCAGTACTTC.